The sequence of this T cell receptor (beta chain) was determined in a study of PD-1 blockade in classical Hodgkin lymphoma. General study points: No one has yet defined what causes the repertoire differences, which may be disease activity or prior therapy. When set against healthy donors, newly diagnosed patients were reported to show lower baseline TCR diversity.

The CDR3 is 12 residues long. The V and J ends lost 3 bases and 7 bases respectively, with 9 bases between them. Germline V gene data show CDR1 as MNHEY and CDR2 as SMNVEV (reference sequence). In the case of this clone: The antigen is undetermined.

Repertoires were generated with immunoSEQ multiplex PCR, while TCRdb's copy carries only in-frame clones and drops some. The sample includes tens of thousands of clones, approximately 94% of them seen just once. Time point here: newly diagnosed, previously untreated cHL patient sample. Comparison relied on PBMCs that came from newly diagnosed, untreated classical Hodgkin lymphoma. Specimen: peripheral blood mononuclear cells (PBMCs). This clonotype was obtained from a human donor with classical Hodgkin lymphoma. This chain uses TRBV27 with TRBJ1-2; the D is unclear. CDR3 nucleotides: TGTGCCAGCAGTTTCTGGGGTGGTGGCTACACCTTC. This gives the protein CASSFWGGGYTF.